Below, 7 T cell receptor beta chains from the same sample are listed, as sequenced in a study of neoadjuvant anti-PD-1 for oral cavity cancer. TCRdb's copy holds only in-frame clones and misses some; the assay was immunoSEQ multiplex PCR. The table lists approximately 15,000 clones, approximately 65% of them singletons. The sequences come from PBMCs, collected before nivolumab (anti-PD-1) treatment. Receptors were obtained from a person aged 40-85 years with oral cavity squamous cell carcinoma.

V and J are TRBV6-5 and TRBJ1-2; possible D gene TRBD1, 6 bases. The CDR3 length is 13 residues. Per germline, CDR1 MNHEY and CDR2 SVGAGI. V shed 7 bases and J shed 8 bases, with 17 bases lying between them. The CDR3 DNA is TGTGCCAGCAACAACGCGCCAGGGGAAGGCTACACCTTC. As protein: CASNNAPGEGYTF.

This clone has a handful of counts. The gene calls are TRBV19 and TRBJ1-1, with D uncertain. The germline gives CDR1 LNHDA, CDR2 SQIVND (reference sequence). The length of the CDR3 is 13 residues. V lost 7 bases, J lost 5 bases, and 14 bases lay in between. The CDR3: CASNDLGGTEAFF. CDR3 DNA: TGTGCCAGTAATGATTTGGGAGGAACTGAAGCTTTCTTT.

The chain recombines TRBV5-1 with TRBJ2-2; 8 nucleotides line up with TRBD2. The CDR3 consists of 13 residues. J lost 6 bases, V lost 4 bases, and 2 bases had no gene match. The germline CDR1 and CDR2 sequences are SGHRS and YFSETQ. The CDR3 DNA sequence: TGCGCCAGCAGCCCGGGACTAGCCGGGGAGCTGTTTTTT. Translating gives CASSPGLAGELFF.

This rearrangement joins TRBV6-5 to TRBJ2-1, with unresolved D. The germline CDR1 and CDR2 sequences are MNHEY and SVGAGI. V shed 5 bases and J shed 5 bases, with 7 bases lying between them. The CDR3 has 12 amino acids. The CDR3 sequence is CASSPRHNEQFF. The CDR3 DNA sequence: TGTGCCAGCAGTCCCCGACACAATGAGCAGTTCTTC.

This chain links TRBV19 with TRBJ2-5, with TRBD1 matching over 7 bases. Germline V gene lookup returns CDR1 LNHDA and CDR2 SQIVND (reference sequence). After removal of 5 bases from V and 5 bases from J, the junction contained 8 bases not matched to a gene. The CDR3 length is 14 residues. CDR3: CASSPGQAYETQYF. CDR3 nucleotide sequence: TGTGCCAGTAGTCCCGGACAGGCGTACGAGACCCAGTACTTC.

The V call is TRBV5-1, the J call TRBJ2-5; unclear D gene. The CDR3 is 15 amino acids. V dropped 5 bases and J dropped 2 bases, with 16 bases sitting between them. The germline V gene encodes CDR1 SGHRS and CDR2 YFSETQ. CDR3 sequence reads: CASSMAAAWQETQYF. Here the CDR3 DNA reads TGCGCCAGCAGTATGGCCGCAGCGTGGCAAGAGACCCAGTACTTC.

CDR3 DNA: TGTGCCAGCAGCTTGGTTAGCGGATACAATGAGCAGTTCTTC. This sequence encodes CASSLVSGYNEQFF. The rearrangement uses TRBV7-2 and TRBJ2-1, with TRBD2 as a possible D gene (6 bases). The CDR3 has 14 amino acids. Germline values: CDR1 SGHTA, CDR2 FQGNSA. V was trimmed by 3 bases and J by 4 bases, leaving 10 bases between them. Combining the CDR3 with reference TRBV7-2 and TRBJ2-1 gives the whole variable domain GAGVSQSPSNKVTEKGKDVELRCDPISGHTALYWYRQSLGQGLEFLIYFQGNSAPDKSGLPSDRFSAERTGGSVSTLTIQRTQQEDSAVYLCASSLVSGYNEQFFGPGTRLTVL.